One and the same sample provided the 19 T cell receptor beta chains below, sequenced in a study of T cells in women clearing cervical HPV infection. This table comes from immunoSEQ multiplex PCR, and its TCRdb copy is limited to in-frame clones, with some not included. The sample includes 20,000 to 25,000 clones. Sequencing was performed on blood buffy coat. Every receptor here comes from a woman aged 18 to 75 with a cervical HPV16 infection that either progressed to CIN3+ or cleared (not recorded which).

Remarks on this clone: The CDR3 extends 3 residues past the end of the read, so its final part is completed from the germline J gene. This chain uses TRBV6-1 with TRBJ1-2; D gene ambiguous. V lost 3 bases and J lost 1, with 9 bases in between. This CDR3 spans 14 amino acids. CDR1 MNHNS and CDR2 SASEGT come from the germline V gene. The sequenced part of the CDR3 DNA is TGTGCCAGCAGTGACATCAACAATAACTATGGC. Protein: CASSDINNNYG. The whole CDR3 protein reads CASSDINNNYGYTF.

The CDR3 DNA, read in part, is TGTGCCAGTAGTCGCTACGGGGAGGACGTTAGTGGC. It translates to CASSRYGEDVSG. The CDR3 in its entirety is CASSRYGEDVSGYTF. The chain joins TRBV19 to TRBJ1-2; D unclear. The missing CDR3 end, 3 residues past where the read stops, is filled in from the germline J gene. The CDR3 sequence is 15 residues long. Germline CDR1 and CDR2: LNHDA and SQIVND (reference sequence). V was pared by 5 bases and J by 7 bases, with 20 bases between.

On this clone: Sequencing ends 3 residues short of the CDR3 end; the germline J gene provides the rest. V gene TRBV6-1 combines with J gene TRBJ2-3; D is ambiguous. V shed 4 bases and J shed 6 bases, with 5 bases lying between them. From germline, CDR1 is MNHNS and CDR2 SASEGT. The CDR3 is made up of 11 amino acids. The CDR3 bases that were read are TGTGCCAGCAGTGGCCGGGATACG. It encodes CASSGRDT. From start to end, the CDR3 is CASSGRDTQYF.

Notes on this clone: The CDR3 end lies 3 residues beyond the end of the read and is filled in from the germline J gene. V and J are TRBV19 and TRBJ2-1, with D maybe TRBD1 (5 bases). The V and J ends lost 5 bases and 7 bases respectively, with 15 bases between them. CDR3 length equals 14 residues. The germline gives CDR1 LNHDA, CDR2 SQIVND (reference sequence). CDR3 sequence reads: CASSLPEPGNEQFF. Partial CDR3 DNA: TGTGCCAGTAGTCTCCCCGAGCCAGGGAATGAG.

About this clone itself: The CDR3 end lies 3 residues beyond the end of the read and is filled in from the germline J gene. The genes are TRBV2 and TRBJ1-2; 9 bases align to TRBD1. The length of the CDR3 is 13 residues. Per the germline V gene, CDR1 is SNHLY and CDR2 is FYNNEI. With 6 bases clipped from V and 4 bases from J, the junction kept 3 bases outside the gene matches. CDR3 amino acids: CASRQGAGYGYTF. The DNA read from the CDR3 is TGTGCCAGCAGACAGGGGGCTGGCTATGGC.

Remarks on this clone: The read comes to an end 3 residues before the CDR3 does, leaving the germline J gene to fill in the end. The chain has TRBV7-3 and TRBJ1-5, with D hard to call. Per the germline V gene, CDR1 is SGHTA and CDR2 is FQGTGA. Trimming pared 2 bases from V and 4 bases from J, leaving 6 bases between. The CDR3 runs 13 residues. The DNA read from the CDR3 is TGTGCCAGCAGCTTAGACGGGAATCAGCCC. As protein: CASSLDGNQP. The entire CDR3 reads CASSLDGNQPQHF.

Concerning this clone: The sequenced fragment ends 3 residues before the CDR3 boundary, so the rest is inferred from the germline J gene. V usage is TRBV18 and J usage is TRBJ1-4; 10 bases line up with TRBD1. This CDR3 has 14 residues. Germline V gene sequence: CDR1 KGHSH, CDR2 LQKENI. The V segment lost 3 bases and the J segment 6 bases; nucleotides outside the gene matches: 1. CDR3 loop: CASSPGTGDEKLFF. CDR3 DNA, as far as it was read: TGTGCCAGCTCACCCGGGACAGGGGATGAAAAA.

A word on this clone: The missing CDR3 end, 3 residues past where the read stops, is filled in from the germline J gene. The rearrangement links TRBV4-2 to TRBJ2-2; tentative D call: TRBD2 (6 bases). With 2 bases removed from V and 5 bases from J, the gap between germline ends came to 15 bases. From germline, CDR1 is LGHNA and CDR2 YNFKEQ. This CDR3 has 16 residues. The CDR3: CASSQFQAGGTGELFF. The sequenced CDR3 bases are TGTGCCAGCAGCCAATTCCAAGCGGGCGGAACCGGGGAG.

In regard to this clone: Read sequence stops 3 residues before the CDR3 end, and the germline J gene provides the missing end. The V call is TRBV20-1, the J call TRBJ1-1; D gene ambiguous. Germline V CDR1 and CDR2: DFQATT, SNEGSKA (reference sequence). V lost 1 base, J lost 7 bases, and 10 bases lay in between. The CDR3 has 12 residues. CDR3 bases read: TGCAGTGCTAGAGGAGAGGCAGATGAA. Translated, it gives CSARGEADE. The entire CDR3 sequence reads CSARGEADEAFF.

About this clone itself: With the read ending 3 residues before the CDR3 end, the germline J gene is used to fill in that end. The rearrangement joins TRBV30 to TRBJ1-1; D remains ambiguous. CDR3 length: 14 residues. The germline CDR1 and CDR2 sequences are GTSNPN and SVGIG (reference sequence). V lost 2 bases to trimming and J lost 5 bases, with 15 bases between them. The CDR3 loop is CAWSTTARGTEAFF. CDR3 DNA (partial): TGTGCCTGGAGTACAACAGCTCGCGGGACTGAA.

The part of the CDR3 DNA that was read is TGCAGCGTTGAAGATCTACAGGGGGCGCGAGGCACTGAA. This gives the protein CSVEDLQGARGTE. The whole CDR3 sequence reads CSVEDLQGARGTEAFF. The rearrangement joins TRBV29-1 to TRBJ1-1; 9 nucleotides line up with TRBD1. With the read ending 3 residues before the CDR3 end, the germline J gene is used to fill in that end. This CDR3 has 16 residues. V dropped 0 bases and J dropped 4; count of bases not matched to a gene: 9. Germline lookup yields CDR1 SQVTM and CDR2 ANQGSEA. Complete variable domain (other parts from reference TRBV29-1 and TRBJ1-1): SAVISQKPSRDICQRGTSLTIQCQVDSQVTMMFWYRQQPGQSLTLIATANQGSEATYESGFVIDKFPISRPNLTFSTLTVSNMSPEDSSIYLCSVEDLQGARGTEAFFGQGTRLTVV.

About this clone itself: The CDR3 end is not reached by the read, which stops 3 residues before it; the germline J gene fills it in. This chain connects TRBV18 to TRBJ2-2; a weak D match, TRBD1 (6 bases). Germline V lookup: CDR1 KGHSH, CDR2 LQKENI. Trimming left V 3 bases short and J 5 bases short, with 10 bases between. CDR3 length: 14 amino acids. The CDR3 is CASSPLGGTGELFF. The part of the CDR3 DNA that was read is TGTGCCAGCTCACCTTTAGGGGGAACCGGGGAG.

As concerns this clone: The CDR3 extends 3 residues past the end of the read, so its final part is completed from the germline J gene. The chain uses TRBV2 and TRBJ1-5; D is possibly TRBD1 (5 bases). Germline V gene lookup returns CDR1 SNHLY and CDR2 FYNNEI. The ends were cut back, 1 base at V and 7 bases at J, with 11 bases in the middle. CDR3 size: 14 residues. The CDR3 bases that were read are TGTGCCAGCAGTGAAGGTGGGGCTGGACAGCCC. Protein sequence: CASSEGGAGQP. The entire CDR3 reads CASSEGGAGQPQHF. Together with reference TRBV2 and TRBJ1-5, the CDR3 gives the full variable domain: EPEVTQTPSHQVTQMGQEVILRCVPISNHLYFYWYRQILGQKVEFLVSFYNNEISEKSEIFDDQFSVERPDGSNFTLKIRSTKLEDSAMYFCASSEGGAGQPQHFGDGTRLSIL.

Concerning this clone itself: The read falls 3 residues short of the CDR3 end, and the missing part is taken from the germline J gene. This chain uses TRBV20-1 with TRBJ2-1; perhaps TRBD2 as D (6 bases). Trimming stripped 1 base from V and 6 bases from J, with 19 bases between. The CDR3 sequence is 16 residues long. Germline CDR1 and CDR2: DFQATT and SNEGSKA (reference sequence). CDR3: CSARGPGDFTTNEQFF. CDR3 DNA, as far as it was read: TGCAGTGCTAGAGGGCCCGGGGACTTCACCACCAATGAG.

In the case of this clone: The read terminates 3 residues ahead of where the CDR3 ends, so the germline J gene completes it. J is TRBJ2-2 and V is TRBV19, with D perhaps TRBD1 (5 bases). V gave up 3 bases and J gave up 1 base, with 9 bases separating them. This CDR3 is built from 15 residues. Germline CDR1 LNHDA, CDR2 SQIVND (reference sequence). The CDR3 DNA, read in part, is TGTGCCAGTAGTATTAGGGGCCAGAACACCGGGGAG. Amino acid sequence: CASSIRGQNTGE. The entire CDR3 protein reads CASSIRGQNTGELFF.

Concerning this clone: The read ends 3 residues early relative to the CDR3; the germline J gene fills the gap. V usage is TRBV20-1 and J usage is TRBJ1-2; 8 bases are shared with TRBD1. The CDR3 is 16 residues long. Germline V gene lookup returns CDR1 DFQATT and CDR2 SNEGSKA (reference sequence). The J segment lost 6 bases and the V segment lost 3 bases, leaving 15 bases of the junction unmatched. The CDR3 loop is CSASSRQGWSEDGYTF. The sequenced part of the CDR3 DNA is TGCAGTGCTAGTTCGCGACAGGGGTGGTCAGAAGATGGC.

On this clone itself: Sequencing ends 3 residues short of the CDR3 end; the germline J gene provides the rest. This chain joins TRBV12-3 or TRBV12-4 and TRBJ2-5; D perhaps matches TRBD2 (6 bases). This CDR3 comprises 11 residues. V lost 7 bases to trimming and J lost 7 bases, with 10 bases between them. The covered CDR3 bases are TGTGCCAGCACCCTCGGGGGGACC. This gives the protein CASTLGGT. The entire CDR3 protein is CASTLGGTQYF.

In regard to this clone: The read gets to within 3 residues of the CDR3 end, and the germline J gene fills in the rest. The V call is TRBV6-1, the J call TRBJ1-2; tentative D call: TRBD1 (6 bases). Germline V gene sequence: CDR1 MNHNS, CDR2 SASEGT. The CDR3 is 12 amino acids. The CDR3 loop reads CASSDRGSGYTF. The DNA read from the CDR3 is TGTGCCAGCAGTGACAGGGGTAGCGGC.

About this clone: The read finishes 3 residues shy of the CDR3 end, and the germline J gene is used to complete it. The rearrangement uses TRBV19 and TRBJ1-5; TRBD1 matches at 7 bases. This CDR3 region has 15 residues. With 1 base clipped from V and 5 bases from J, the junction kept 5 bases outside the gene matches. Germline CDR1 reads LNHDA; CDR2 reads SQIVND (reference sequence). The CDR3 DNA, read in part, is TGTGCCAGTAGTATAGGAGGGGGCGCCGATCAGCCC. Translation: CASSIGGGADQP. The whole CDR3 region reads CASSIGGGADQPQHF.